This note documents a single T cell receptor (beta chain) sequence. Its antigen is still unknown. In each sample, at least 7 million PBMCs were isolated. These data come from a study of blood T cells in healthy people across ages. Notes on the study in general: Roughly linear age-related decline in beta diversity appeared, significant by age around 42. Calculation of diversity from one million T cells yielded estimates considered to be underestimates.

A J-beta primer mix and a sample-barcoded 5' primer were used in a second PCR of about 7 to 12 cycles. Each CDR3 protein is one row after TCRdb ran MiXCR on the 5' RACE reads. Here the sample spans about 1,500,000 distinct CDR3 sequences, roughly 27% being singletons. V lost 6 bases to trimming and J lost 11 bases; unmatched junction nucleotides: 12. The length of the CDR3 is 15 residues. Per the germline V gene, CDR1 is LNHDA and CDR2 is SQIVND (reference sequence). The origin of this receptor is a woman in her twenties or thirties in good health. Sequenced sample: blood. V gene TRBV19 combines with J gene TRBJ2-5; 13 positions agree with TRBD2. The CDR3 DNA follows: TGTGCCAGTAGGAATCAGGGACTAGCGGGAAGCGGTCAGTACTTC. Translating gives CASRNQGLAGSGQYF.